The count of the clone carrying this TCR beta chain is one. Its antigen is unidentified. CDR1 is MDHEN, CDR2 SYDVKM, per germline. The CDR3 totals 17 residues. V lost 4 bases and J lost 7; bases outside the gene matches: 16. The data were taken from a study of CD4+ T cells in melanoma. Findings and limits, study-wide: CD8+ T cell, macrophage and B cell function reportedly correlated with neoantigen-specific CD4+ T cells. Reportedly, melanoma neoantigen-specific CD4+ T cells showed varied differentiation states.

Repertoires were generated with immunoSEQ multiplex PCR, while TCRdb's copy carries only in-frame clones and drops some. The sample has thousands of clones, around 60% seen once. The clonotype comes from a human donor with melanoma. The sample consisted of cells from a culture (not recorded whether cultured in vitro). The chain is built from TRBV28 and TRBJ2-1; TRBD2 matches at 7 bases. The CDR3 DNA sequence: TGTGCCAGCAGTTCTAATATTTGGGGGGGTCTTACTAATGAGCAGTTCTTC. Protein: CASSSNIWGGLTNEQFF.